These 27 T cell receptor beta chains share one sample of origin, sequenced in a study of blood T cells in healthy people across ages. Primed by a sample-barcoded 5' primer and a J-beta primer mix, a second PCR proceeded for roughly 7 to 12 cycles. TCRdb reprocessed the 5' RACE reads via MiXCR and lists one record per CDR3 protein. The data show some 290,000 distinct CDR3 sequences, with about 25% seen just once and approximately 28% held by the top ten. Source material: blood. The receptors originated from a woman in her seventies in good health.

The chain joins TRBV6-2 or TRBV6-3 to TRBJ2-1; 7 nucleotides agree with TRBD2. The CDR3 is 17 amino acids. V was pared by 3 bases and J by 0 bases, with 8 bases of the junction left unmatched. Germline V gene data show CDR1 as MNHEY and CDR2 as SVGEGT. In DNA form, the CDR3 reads TGTGCCAGCAGTTATAGGGGTGGCGGGAGCTCCTACAATGAGCAGTTCTTC. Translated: CASSYRGGGSSYNEQFF.

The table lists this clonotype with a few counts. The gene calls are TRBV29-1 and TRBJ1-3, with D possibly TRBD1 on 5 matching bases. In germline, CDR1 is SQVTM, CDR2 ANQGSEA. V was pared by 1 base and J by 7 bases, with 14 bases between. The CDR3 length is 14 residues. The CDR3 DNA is TGCAGCGTTGAAGGAGGTGGCAGGGCGAACACCATATATTTT. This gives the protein CSVEGGGRANTIYF.

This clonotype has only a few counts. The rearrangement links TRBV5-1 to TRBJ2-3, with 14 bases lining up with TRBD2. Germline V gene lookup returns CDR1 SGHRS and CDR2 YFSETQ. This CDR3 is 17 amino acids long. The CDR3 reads CASGTGLAGGETDTQYF. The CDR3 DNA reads TGCGCTAGCGGGACAGGACTAGCGGGAGGCGAAACAGATACGCAGTATTTT.

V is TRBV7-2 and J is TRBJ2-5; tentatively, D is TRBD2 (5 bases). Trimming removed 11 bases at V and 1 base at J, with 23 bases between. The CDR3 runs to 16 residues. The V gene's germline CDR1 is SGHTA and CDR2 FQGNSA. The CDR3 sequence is CACKPREGKTQETQYF. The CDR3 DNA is TGTGCCTGCAAACCACGCGAGGGAAAGACCCAAGAGACCCAGTACTTC.

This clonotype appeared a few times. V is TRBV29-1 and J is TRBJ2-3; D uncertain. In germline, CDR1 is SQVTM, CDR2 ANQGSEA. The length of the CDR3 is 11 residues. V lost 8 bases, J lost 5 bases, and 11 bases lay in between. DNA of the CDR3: TGCAGCTCATTCAGGCTAGATACGCAGTATTTT. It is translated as CSSFRLDTQYF.

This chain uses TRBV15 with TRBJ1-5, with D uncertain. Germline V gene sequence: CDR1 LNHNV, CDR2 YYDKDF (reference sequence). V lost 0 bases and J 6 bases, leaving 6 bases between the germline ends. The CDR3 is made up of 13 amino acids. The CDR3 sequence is CATSRETIQPQHF. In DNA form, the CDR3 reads TGTGCCACCAGCAGAGAGACAATTCAGCCCCAGCATTTT.

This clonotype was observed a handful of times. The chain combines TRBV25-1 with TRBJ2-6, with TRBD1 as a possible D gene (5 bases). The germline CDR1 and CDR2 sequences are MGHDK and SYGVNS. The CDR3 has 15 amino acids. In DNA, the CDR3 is TGTGCTTCGACAGAAAGTTCTTCTGGGGCCAACGTCCTGACTTTC. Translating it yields CASTESSSGANVLTF.

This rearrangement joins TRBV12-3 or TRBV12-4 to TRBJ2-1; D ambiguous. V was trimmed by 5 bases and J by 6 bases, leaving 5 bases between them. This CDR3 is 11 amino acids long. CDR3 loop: CASSRVNEQFF. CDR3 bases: TGTGCCAGCAGTAGAGTCAATGAGCAGTTCTTC.

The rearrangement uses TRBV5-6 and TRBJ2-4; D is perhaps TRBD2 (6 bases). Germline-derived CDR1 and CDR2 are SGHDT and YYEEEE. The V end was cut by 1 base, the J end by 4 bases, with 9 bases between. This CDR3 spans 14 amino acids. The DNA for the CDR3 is TGTGCCAGCAGCTTGACTAGCCCAAAAAACATTCAGTACTTC. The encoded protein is CASSLTSPKNIQYF.

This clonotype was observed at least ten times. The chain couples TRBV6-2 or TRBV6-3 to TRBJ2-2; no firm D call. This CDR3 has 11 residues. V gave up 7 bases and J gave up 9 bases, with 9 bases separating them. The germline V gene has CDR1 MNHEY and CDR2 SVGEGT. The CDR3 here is CASTGYRELFF. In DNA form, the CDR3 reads TGTGCCAGCACCGGGTACCGGGAGCTGTTTTTT.

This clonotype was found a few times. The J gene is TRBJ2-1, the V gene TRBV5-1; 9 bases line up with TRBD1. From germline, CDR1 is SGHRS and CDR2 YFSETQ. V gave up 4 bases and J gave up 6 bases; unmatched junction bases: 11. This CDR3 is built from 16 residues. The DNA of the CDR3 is TGCGCCAGCAGCCTAGAGAACAGGGGGCCCGGCAATGAGCAGTTCTTC. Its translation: CASSLENRGPGNEQFF.

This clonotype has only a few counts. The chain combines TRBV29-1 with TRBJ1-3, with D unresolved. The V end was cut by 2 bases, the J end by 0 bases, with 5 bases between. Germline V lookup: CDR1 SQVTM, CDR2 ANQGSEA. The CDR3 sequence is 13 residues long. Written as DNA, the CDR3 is TGCAGCGTTGAAAGCAGCTCTGGAAACACCATATATTTT. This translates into CSVESSSGNTIYF.

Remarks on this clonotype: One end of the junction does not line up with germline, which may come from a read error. This chain's CDR3 is CASSLVWSSYNERFF. CDR3 DNA: TGCGCCAGCAGCTTGGTGTGGAGCTCCTACAATGAGCGGTTCTTC. The rearrangement uses TRBV5-1 and TRBJ2-1; no firm D call. The CDR3 is made up of 15 amino acids. CDR1 and CDR2 from the germline V gene are SGHRS and YFSETQ.

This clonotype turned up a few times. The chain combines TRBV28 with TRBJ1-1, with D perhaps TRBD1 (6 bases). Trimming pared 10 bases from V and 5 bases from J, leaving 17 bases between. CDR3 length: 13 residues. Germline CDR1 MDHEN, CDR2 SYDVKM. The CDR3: CATERGLRTEAFF. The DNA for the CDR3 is TGTGCCACCGAACGGGGGCTTAGAACTGAAGCTTTCTTT.

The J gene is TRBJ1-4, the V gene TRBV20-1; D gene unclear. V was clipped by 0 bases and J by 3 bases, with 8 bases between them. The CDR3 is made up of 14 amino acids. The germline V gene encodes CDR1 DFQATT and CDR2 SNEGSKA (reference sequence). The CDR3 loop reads CSARDSRSNEKLFF. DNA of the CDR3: TGCAGTGCTAGAGATTCCCGCTCTAATGAAAAACTGTTTTTT.

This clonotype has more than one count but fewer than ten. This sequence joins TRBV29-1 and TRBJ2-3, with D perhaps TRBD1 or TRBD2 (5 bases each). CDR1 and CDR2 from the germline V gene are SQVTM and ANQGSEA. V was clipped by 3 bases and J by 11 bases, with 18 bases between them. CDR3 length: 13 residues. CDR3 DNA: TGCAGCGTTGATGAACAGAGGATTGGGGGGCAGTATTTT. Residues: CSVDEQRIGGQYF.

The CDR3 spells CASSPAIGGKNIQYF. CDR3 coding DNA: TGTGCCAGCTCACCAGCAATTGGAGGCAAAAACATTCAGTACTTC. The chain combines TRBV18 with TRBJ2-4; D is perhaps TRBD2 (5 bases). Germline CDR1 and CDR2: KGHSH and LQKENI. Deletions cut 2 bases from V and 3 bases from J, with 11 bases between. This CDR3 region has 15 residues.

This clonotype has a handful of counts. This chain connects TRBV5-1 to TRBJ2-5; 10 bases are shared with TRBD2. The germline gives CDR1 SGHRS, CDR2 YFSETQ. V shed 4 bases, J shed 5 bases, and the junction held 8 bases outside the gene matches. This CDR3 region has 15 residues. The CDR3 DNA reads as TGCGCCAGCAGCGTAACCGGGACTAGCGAGGAGACCCAGTACTTC. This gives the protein CASSVTGTSEETQYF.

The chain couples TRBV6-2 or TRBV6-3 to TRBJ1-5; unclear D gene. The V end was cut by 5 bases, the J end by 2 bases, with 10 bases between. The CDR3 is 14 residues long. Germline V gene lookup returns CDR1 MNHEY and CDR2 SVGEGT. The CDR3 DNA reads TGTGCCAGCAGTCCTCTTCGGGGCAATCAGCCCCAGCATTTT. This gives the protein CASSPLRGNQPQHF.

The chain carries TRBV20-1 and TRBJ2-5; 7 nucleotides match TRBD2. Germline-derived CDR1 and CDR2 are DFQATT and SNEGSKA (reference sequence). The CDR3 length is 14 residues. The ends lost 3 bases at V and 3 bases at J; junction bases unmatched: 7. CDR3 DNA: TGCAGTGCTAGGACTCTAGCGGCGAAAGAGACCCAGTACTTC. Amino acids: CSARTLAAKETQYF.

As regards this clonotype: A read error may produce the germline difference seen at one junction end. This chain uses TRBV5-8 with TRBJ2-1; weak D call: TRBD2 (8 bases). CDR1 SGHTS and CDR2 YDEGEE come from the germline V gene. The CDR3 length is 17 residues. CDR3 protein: CASSLDPSGRGGKGQFF. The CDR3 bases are TGTGCCAGCAGTTTGGACCCCAGCGGGAGAGGGGGCAAGGGGCAGTTCTTC.

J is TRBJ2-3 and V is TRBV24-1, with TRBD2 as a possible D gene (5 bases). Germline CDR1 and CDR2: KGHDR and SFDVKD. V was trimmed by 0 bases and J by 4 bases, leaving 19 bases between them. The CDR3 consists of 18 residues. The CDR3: CATSDLRVGETIPDTQYF. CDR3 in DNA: TGTGCCACCAGTGATTTGCGGGTGGGAGAAACCATTCCAGATACGCAGTATTTT.

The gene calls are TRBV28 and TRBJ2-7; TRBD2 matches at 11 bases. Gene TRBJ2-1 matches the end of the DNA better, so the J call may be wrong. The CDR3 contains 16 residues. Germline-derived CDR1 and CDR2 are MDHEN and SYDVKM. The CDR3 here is CASSSGTSGGWDEQFF. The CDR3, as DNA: TGTGCCTCCTCATCCGGGACTAGCGGTGGGTGGGATGAGCAGTTCTTC.

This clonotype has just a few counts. CDR3 sequence reads: CSVVGGSLYEQYF. Written as DNA, the CDR3 is TGCAGCGTTGTAGGGGGGTCCCTCTACGAGCAGTACTTC. The chain carries TRBV29-1 and TRBJ2-7; D is possibly TRBD1 or TRBD2 (6 bases each). Germline assignment: CDR1 SQVTM and CDR2 ANQGSEA. V gave up 4 bases and J gave up 3 bases, with 13 bases separating them. This CDR3 is built from 13 residues.

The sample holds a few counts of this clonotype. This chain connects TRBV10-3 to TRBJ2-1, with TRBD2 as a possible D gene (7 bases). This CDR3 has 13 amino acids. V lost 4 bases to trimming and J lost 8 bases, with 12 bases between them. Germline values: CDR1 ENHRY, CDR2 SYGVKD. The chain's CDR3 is CAISGGGEDEQFF. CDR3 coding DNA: TGTGCCATCAGTGGCGGGGGCGAGGATGAGCAGTTCTTC.

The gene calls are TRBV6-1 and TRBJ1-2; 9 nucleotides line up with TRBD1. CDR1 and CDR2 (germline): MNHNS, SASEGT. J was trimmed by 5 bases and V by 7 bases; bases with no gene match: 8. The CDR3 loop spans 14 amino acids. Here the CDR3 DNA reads TGTGCCAGCATTAAACAGGGGGCCCGTTATGGCTACACCTTC. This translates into CASIKQGARYGYTF.

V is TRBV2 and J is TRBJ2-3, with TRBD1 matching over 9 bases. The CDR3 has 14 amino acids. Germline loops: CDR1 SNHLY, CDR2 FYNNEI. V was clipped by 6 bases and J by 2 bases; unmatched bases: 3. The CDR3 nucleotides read TGTGCCAGCAGGGGGGACAGGGTCACAGATACGCAGTATTTT. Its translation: CASRGDRVTDTQYF.